What follows describes a single T cell receptor (beta chain). What it binds is unknown. The sample comes from a study of T cells in narcolepsy. The CDR3 length is 13 residues. The V end lost 4 bases, the J end lost 9 bases, and 13 bases lay between the germline ends. Germline CDR1 LGHNA, CDR2 YNFKEQ. Profiling relied on immunoSEQ multiplex PCR, and the TCRdb table lists in-frame clones only, not all of them. The data contain approximately 35,000 clones, roughly 86% of them seen just once; the ten biggest clones take up approximately 2.2%. Overall study findings and caveats: Comparing one patient's CSF and blood CD4+ clonotypes highlighted HCRT- and TRIB2-specific autoreactive clonotypes.

The receptor's source is a human donor in good health. Sequencing was done on a sample of memory (CD45RA-) CD4+ T cells from blood. This chain joins TRBV4-2 and TRBJ2-1; D gene uncertain. The CDR3, as DNA: TGTGCCAGCAGCCCGAGCCCCGATGGTGAGCAGTTCTTC. Its protein is CASSPSPDGEQFF.